This T cell receptor beta chain was identified during a study of regulatory and conventional T cells in RAG deficiency. CDR3 length: 16 residues. The junction had 10 bases not matched to a gene; V was cut back by 1 base and J by 5 bases. The germline gives CDR1 SGHVS, CDR2 FNYEAQ. TCRdb's table, derived via immunoSEQ multiplex PCR, lists solely in-frame clones and lacks some. The sample holds around 30,000 clones, 70% to 90% seen once. This same sample was also taken into another study, of regulatory T cells. That report adds: The primer mix had 52 TRBV and 13 TRBJ primers.

The origin of this receptor is a human donor in good health. The genes are TRBV7-6 and TRBJ2-5; TRBD2 aligns across 7 bases. Sample: CD8+ T cells sorted from blood. This CDR3 is CASSLDPTSPGETQYF. In DNA form, the CDR3 reads TGTGCCAGCAGCTTAGACCCGACTAGCCCTGGGGAGACCCAGTACTTC.